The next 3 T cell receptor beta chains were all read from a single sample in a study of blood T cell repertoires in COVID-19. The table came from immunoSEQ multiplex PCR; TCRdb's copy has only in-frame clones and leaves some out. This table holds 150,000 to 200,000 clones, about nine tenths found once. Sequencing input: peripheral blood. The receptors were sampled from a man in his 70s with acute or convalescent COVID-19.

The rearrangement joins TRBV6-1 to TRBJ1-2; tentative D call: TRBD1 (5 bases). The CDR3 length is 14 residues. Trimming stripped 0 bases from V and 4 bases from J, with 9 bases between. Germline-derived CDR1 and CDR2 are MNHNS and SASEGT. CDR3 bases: TGTGCCAGCAGTGAAGCAGGGAGGGGCTATGGCTACACCTTC. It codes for CASSEAGRGYGYTF.

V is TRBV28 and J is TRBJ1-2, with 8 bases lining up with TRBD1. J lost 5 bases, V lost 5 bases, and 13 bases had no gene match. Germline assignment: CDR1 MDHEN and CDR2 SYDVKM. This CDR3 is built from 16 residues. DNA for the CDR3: TGTGCCAGCAGTCCGGGACAGGCCCACCCGTCTTATGGCTACACCTTC. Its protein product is CASSPGQAHPSYGYTF.

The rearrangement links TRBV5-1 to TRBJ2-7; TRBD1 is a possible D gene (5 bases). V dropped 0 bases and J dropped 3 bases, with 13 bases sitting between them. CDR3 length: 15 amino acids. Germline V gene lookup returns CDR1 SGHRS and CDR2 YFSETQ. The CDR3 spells CASSLGQGRFYEQYF. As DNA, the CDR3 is TGCGCCAGCAGCTTGGGGCAGGGCCGCTTCTACGAGCAGTACTTC.